The 8 T cell receptor beta chains listed next were all sequenced from one sample in a study of beta chain features in type 1 diabetes. As every portion of the isolated RNA was reverse transcribed, the sequencing read expressed TCRB transcripts. TCRdb's table, derived via immunoSEQ multiplex PCR, lists solely in-frame clones and lacks some. The profile shows about 45,000 clones, about half of them singletons. Sequencing was performed on Tregs from blood. Receptors were obtained from a woman under 30 in good health.

This chain uses TRBV7-9 with TRBJ2-1, with 11 positions matching TRBD2. CDR1 SEHNR and CDR2 FQNEAQ come from the germline V gene (reference sequence). This CDR3 contains 15 residues. V lost 5 bases, J lost 2 bases, and 2 bases stayed unmatched. CDR3 amino acids: CASSVSGRAYNEQFF. Here the CDR3 DNA reads TGTGCCAGCAGCGTTAGCGGGAGGGCCTACAATGAGCAGTTCTTC.

Concerning this clone itself: Sequence at one end of the junction differs from germline and may be a read error. V is TRBV7-9 and J is TRBJ2-7, with D possibly matching TRBD2 (6 bases). The CDR3 is made up of 15 amino acids. Germline CDR1 and CDR2: SEHNR and FQNEAQ (reference sequence). The CDR3 sequence is CASSLVKAGSSEQYF. The CDR3 DNA is TGTGCCAGCAGCTTAGTAAAGGCGGGGTCCTCCGAGCAGTACTTC.

A few counts support this clone. This rearrangement joins TRBV13 to TRBJ2-7, with TRBD1 matching 8 bases. In germline, CDR1 is PRHDT, CDR2 FYEKMQ (reference sequence). The J segment lost 4 bases and the V segment lost 5 bases, leaving 10 bases of the junction unmatched. There are 15 residues in the CDR3. The CDR3, as DNA: TGTGCCAGCAGCCCCGGACAGGGTGTCCTGTACGAGCAGTACTTC. Its translation: CASSPGQGVLYEQYF.

V usage is TRBV18 and J usage is TRBJ1-5; D not resolved. Germline CDR1 and CDR2: KGHSH and LQKENI. The CDR3 contains 12 residues. Trimming stripped 4 bases from V and 5 bases from J, with 6 bases between. In nucleotides, the CDR3 is TGTGCCAGCTCACTGCGAGATCAGCCCCAGCATTTT. Its translation: CASSLRDQPQHF. The full variable domain, completed using reference TRBV18 and TRBJ1-5, is NAGVMQNPRHLVRRRGQEARLRCSPMKGHSHVYWYRQLPEEGLKFMVYLQKENIIDESGMPKERFSAEFPKEGPSILRIQQVVRGDSAAYFCASSLRDQPQHFGDGTRLSIL.

The gene calls are TRBV30 and TRBJ2-7; 10 bases match TRBD2. The CDR3 is made up of 14 amino acids. Germline V gene sequence: CDR1 GTSNPN, CDR2 SVGIG (reference sequence). V dropped 3 bases and J dropped 7; count of bases not matched to a gene: 9. CDR3 in amino acids: CAWRRTSGFWEQYF. CDR3 bases: TGTGCCTGGAGAAGGACTAGCGGCTTTTGGGAGCAGTACTTC.

The chain recombines TRBV6-5 with TRBJ2-5, with 7 bases lining up with TRBD1. J gave up 2 bases and V 4 bases, and 7 bases lay outside the gene matches. The CDR3 length is 15 residues. Germline-derived CDR1 and CDR2 are MNHEY and SVGAGI. CDR3 in DNA: TGTGCCAGCAGTTTCCCCGGGACAGCACAAGAGACCCAGTACTTC. It codes for CASSFPGTAQETQYF.

The chain has TRBV6-5 and TRBJ2-3; 11 bases line up with TRBD2. Germline V gene sequence: CDR1 MNHEY, CDR2 SVGAGI. The V segment lost 6 bases and the J segment 9 bases; nucleotides outside the gene matches: 8. This CDR3 spans 14 amino acids. The CDR3 DNA is TGTGCCAGCAGGGGAGGTAGCGGGAGGGCAACGCAGTATTTT. It yields the protein CASRGGSGRATQYF.

J is TRBJ2-1 and V is TRBV5-1, with D hard to call. This CDR3 is built from 13 residues. Germline CDR1 and CDR2: SGHRS and YFSETQ. V was shortened by 0 bases and J by 4 bases, with 5 bases between the two germline ends. CDR3 sequence reads: CASSLEHYNEQFF. The CDR3 DNA sequence: TGCGCCAGCAGCTTGGAACATTACAATGAGCAGTTCTTC.